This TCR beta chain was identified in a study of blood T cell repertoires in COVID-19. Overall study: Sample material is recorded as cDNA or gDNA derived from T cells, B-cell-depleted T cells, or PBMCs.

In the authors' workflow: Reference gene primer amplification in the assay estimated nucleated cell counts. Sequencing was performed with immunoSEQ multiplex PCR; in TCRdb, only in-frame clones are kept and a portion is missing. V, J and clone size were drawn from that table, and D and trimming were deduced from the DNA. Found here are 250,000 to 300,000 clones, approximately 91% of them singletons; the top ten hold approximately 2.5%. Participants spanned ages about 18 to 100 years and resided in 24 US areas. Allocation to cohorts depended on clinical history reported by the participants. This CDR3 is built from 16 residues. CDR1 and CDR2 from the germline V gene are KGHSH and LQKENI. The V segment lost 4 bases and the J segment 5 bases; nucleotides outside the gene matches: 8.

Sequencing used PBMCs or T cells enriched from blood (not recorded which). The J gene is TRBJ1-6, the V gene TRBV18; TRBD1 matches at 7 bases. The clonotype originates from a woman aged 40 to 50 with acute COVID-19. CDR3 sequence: CASSLNYRGNNSPLHF. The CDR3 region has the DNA TGTGCCAGCTCACTAAACTACAGGGGAAATAATTCACCCCTCCACTTT.